The TCR beta chain described here comes from a study of beta chain features in type 1 diabetes. Trimming cost V 2 bases and J 8 bases; bases outside gene matches: 9. Germline CDR1 reads SGDLS; CDR2 reads YYNGEE. The CDR3 spans 15 residues. Of the isolated RNA, all was reverse transcribed, and so the sequenced material was expressed TCRB transcripts. Data came from immunoSEQ multiplex PCR; TCRdb stores just in-frame clones and leaves some out. The data contain 120,000 to 150,000 clones, more than 9% of them singletons. Every donor provided one heparinised blood draw, which averaged around 120 mL. This TCR derives from a man in his late teens or twenties in good health. The chain joins TRBV9 to TRBJ2-2; 7 bases match TRBD1. The sample was naive CD4+ T cells from blood. The CDR3 DNA is TGTGCCAGCAGCGTTGTGCAGGGGGTTGTTGGGGAGCTGTTTTTT. Translating gives CASSVVQGVVGELFF.